Listed below are T cell receptor beta chains from one sample, sequenced in a study of identical twins. TCRdb fed the 5' RACE reads into MiXCR, producing one record per CDR3 protein. The top ten clones hold 1.5% to 2% of a sample with under 900,000 distinct CDR3 sequences, over 9% of them seen once. Separately, the same data were catalogued under a study of yellow fever vaccine responses in identical twins.

Specimen: PBMCs. Receptors were obtained from a woman in her late teens or twenties in good health. Both conserved end residues are part of each CDR3. The D gene is left open where the match is weak. Not all rows give a size; the values are once, few, many and, for expanded clones, a class.

>TRBV28|NA|TRBJ2-3|TRBD2
CASCAGGRSTDTQYF
TGTGCCAGCTGCGCGGGAGGGCGAAGCACAGATACGCAGTATTTT
>TRBV11-2|few|TRBJ1-2|NA
CASSFSGPGGGYTF
TGTGCCAGCAGCTTCTCGGGGCCTGGGGGTGGCTACACCTTC
>TRBV5-1|NA|TRBJ2-1|TRBD1
CASSGTGGIYNEQFF
TGCGCCAGCAGCGGGACAGGGGGTATTTACAATGAGCAGTTCTTC
>TRBV10-3|NA|TRBJ1-2|NA
CAISGQDTNYGYTF
TGTGCCATCAGTGGGCAGGACACCAACTATGGCTACACCTTC
>TRBV6-5|NA|TRBJ2-2|NA
CASSYFGGTGELFF
TGTGCCAGCAGTTACTTTGGGGGCACCGGGGAGCTGTTTTTT
>TRBV12-3/TRBV12-4|many|TRBJ2-4|TRBD2
CASLSTSGVIKNIQYF
TGTGCCAGCTTATCGACTAGCGGGGTAATCAAAAACATTCAGTACTTC
>TRBV12-3/TRBV12-4|few|TRBJ2-5|NA
CASSLGRGPGETQYF
TGTGCCAGCAGCCTAGGGAGGGGGCCGGGTGAGACCCAGTACTTC
>TRBV20-1|NA|TRBJ1-2|TRBD1
CSARDRVVGLVNYGYTF
TGCAGTGCTAGGGACAGGGTGGTGGGGCTGGTTAACTATGGCTACACCTTC
>TRBV24-1|many|TRBJ2-1|NA
CATAVGPAFF
TGTGCCACAGCCGTGGGCCCGGCATTCTTC
>TRBV28|many|TRBJ2-1|TRBD1
CATKKTGSYNEQFF
TGTGCCACCAAAAAGACAGGGTCCTACAATGAGCAGTTCTTC
>TRBV7-6|few|TRBJ1-6|NA
CASRQTVTKDSPLHF
TGTGCCAGCAGGCAGACAGTGACTAAGGATTCACCCCTCCACTTT
>TRBV6-1|NA|TRBJ1-5|TRBD1
CARTGTDNSNQPQHF
TGTGCCAGAACTGGGACAGATAATAGTAATCAGCCCCAGCATTTT
>TRBV6-5|NA|TRBJ2-7|NA
CASSYPDPSYEQYF
TGTGCCAGCAGTTACCCCGACCCTTCCTACGAGCAGTACTTC
>TRBV7-3|few|TRBJ2-2|NA
CASSVNGGTGELFF
TGTGCCAGCAGCGTAAATGGGGGTACCGGGGAGCTGTTTTTT
>TRBV7-8|NA|TRBJ2-4|TRBD2
CASSLAGRVAKNIQYF
TGTGCCAGCAGCTTAGCAGGGAGGGTGGCCAAAAACATTCAGTACTTC
>TRBV12-3/TRBV12-4|NA|TRBJ1-1|NA
CASSRTGQNTEAFF
TGTGCCAGCAGCCGCACGGGGCAGAACACTGAAGCTTTCTTT
>TRBV18|NA|TRBJ2-1|NA
CASSQPGHSYNEQFF
TGTGCCAGCTCCCAGCCGGGACACTCTTACAATGAGCAGTTCTTC
>TRBV19|NA|TRBJ1-1|TRBD1
CASSRRDRPTNTEAFF
TGTGCCAGTAGTAGGCGGGACAGGCCAACGAACACTGAAGCTTTCTTT
>TRBV7-9|few|TRBJ2-4|TRBD2
CASSLAGGTSFNIQYF
TGTGCCAGCAGCTTAGCGGGCGGGACTAGCTTCAACATTCAGTACTTC
>TRBV10-3|few|TRBJ1-2|NA
CAISEFGPGQSNYGYTF
TGTGCCATCAGTGAGTTTGGACCGGGACAATCCAACTATGGCTACACCTTC
>TRBV24-1|NA|TRBJ1-5|NA
CATSGTGTPNQPQHF
TGTGCCACCAGTGGCACCGGGACACCTAATCAGCCCCAGCATTTT
>TRBV25-1|NA|TRBJ2-1|NA
CASRRAGLTYNEQFF
TGTGCCAGCAGGAGGGCGGGGCTAACTTACAATGAGCAGTTCTTC
>TRBV5-6|NA|TRBJ2-5|NA
CASSPVSGSGETQYF
TGTGCCAGCAGCCCCGTTTCAGGGTCGGGTGAGACCCAGTACTTC
>TRBV15|NA|TRBJ1-4|NA
CATSIGNEKLFF
TGTGCCACCAGCATCGGGAATGAAAAACTGTTTTTT
>TRBV18|NA|TRBJ2-7|TRBD2
CASSPGRLAGGTYEQYF
TGTGCCAGCTCACCTGGGCGGCTAGCGGGAGGGACCTACGAGCAGTACTTC
>TRBV20-1|NA|TRBJ2-7|NA
CSARTGLFYEQYF
TGCAGTGCTAGAACGGGACTCTTCTACGAGCAGTACTTC
>TRBV28|few|TRBJ2-7|TRBD1
CASSSTDRVGEQYF
TGTGCCAGCAGTTCAACGGACAGGGTGGGGGAGCAGTACTTC
>TRBV27|few|TRBJ2-1|TRBD2
CASSWSSGVYNEQFF
TGTGCCAGCAGTTGGTCCAGCGGGGTTTACAATGAGCAGTTCTTC
>TRBV5-1|NA|TRBJ2-5|TRBD2
CASSPHRLAGEETQYF
TGCGCCAGCAGCCCCCACCGACTAGCGGGAGAAGAGACCCAGTACTTC
>TRBV2|NA|TRBJ2-3|NA
CASPGPPKQGSGTDTQYF
TGTGCCAGCCCCGGTCCCCCAAAACAGGGTTCGGGCACAGATACGCAGTATTTT
>TRBV11-2|NA|TRBJ2-3|TRBD2
CASSYLAFPGGGREDTQYF
TGTGCCAGCAGCTATCTCGCCTTTCCGGGGGGGGGAAGGGAAGATACGCAGTATTTT
>TRBV20-1|many|TRBJ1-1|NA
CSARDGAGMNTEAFF
TGCAGTGCTAGAGATGGGGCAGGGATGAACACTGAAGCTTTCTTT
>TRBV6-1|few|TRBJ1-3|NA
CASSVGSSGNTIYF
TGTGCCAGCAGTGTTGGCAGCTCTGGAAACACCATATATTTT
>TRBV10-2|few|TRBJ2-5|NA
CASSTSGHDAQYF
TGCGCCAGCAGTACATCGGGACATGATGCCCAGTACTTC
>TRBV20-1|NA|TRBJ2-5|TRBD2
CSANPSGSGSSETQYF
TGCAGTGCCAACCCTTCGGGTAGCGGGAGTTCAGAGACCCAGTACTTC
>TRBV5-1|NA|TRBJ2-5|TRBD1
CASSPGQVYEETQYF
TGCGCCAGCAGCCCAGGACAGGTTTATGAAGAGACCCAGTACTTC
>TRBV19|NA|TRBJ2-6|NA
CASSIGQGRSGANVLTF
TGTGCCAGTAGTATAGGGCAGGGACGCTCTGGGGCCAACGTCCTGACTTTC
>TRBV29-1|few|TRBJ2-1|TRBD2
CSVELAGGLNEQFF
TGCAGCGTTGAGTTAGCGGGAGGGTTAAATGAGCAGTTCTTC
>TRBV13|few|TRBJ2-2|NA
CASSLEGLALRELFF
TGTGCCAGCAGCTTAGAAGGGTTAGCGTTGCGGGAGCTGTTTTTT
>TRBV10-3|NA|TRBJ2-3|TRBD1
CAISERQGASSVTDTQYF
TGTGCCATCAGTGAGAGGCAGGGGGCTTCCTCAGTCACAGATACGCAGTATTTT
>TRBV9|NA|TRBJ2-6|TRBD1
CASSVETGQVPSGANVLTF
TGTGCCAGCAGCGTAGAGACGGGACAGGTCCCCTCTGGGGCCAACGTCCTGACTTTC
>TRBV12-3/TRBV12-4|NA|TRBJ1-2|NA
CASRGWEGWYGYTF
TGTGCCAGCAGGGGTTGGGAAGGATGGTATGGCTACACCTTC
>TRBV15|NA|TRBJ1-1|NA
CATSRSTGETEAFF
TGTGCCACCAGCAGATCTACAGGTGAAACCGAAGCTTTCTTT
>TRBV20-1|NA|TRBJ1-1|NA
CSAQTTVNTEAFF
TGCAGTGCCCAGACAACGGTGAACACTGAAGCTTTCTTT